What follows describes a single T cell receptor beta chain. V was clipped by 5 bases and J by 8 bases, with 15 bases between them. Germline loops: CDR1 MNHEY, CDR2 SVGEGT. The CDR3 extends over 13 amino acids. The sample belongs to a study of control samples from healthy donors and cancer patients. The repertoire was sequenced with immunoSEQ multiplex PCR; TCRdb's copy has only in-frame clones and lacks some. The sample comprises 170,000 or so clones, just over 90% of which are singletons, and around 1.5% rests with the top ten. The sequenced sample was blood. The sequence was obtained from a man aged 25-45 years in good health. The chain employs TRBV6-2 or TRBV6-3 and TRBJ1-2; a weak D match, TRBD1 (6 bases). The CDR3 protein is CASSNPDSPGYTF. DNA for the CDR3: TGTGCCAGCAGTAATCCGGACAGCCCCGGCTACACCTTC.